A selection of T cell receptor beta chains follows, all from one sample in a study of blood T cell repertoires in COVID-19. TCRdb's copy holds only in-frame clones and misses some; the assay was immunoSEQ multiplex PCR. The data contain roughly 250,000 clones, around 86% of them singletons. Sequences were obtained from peripheral blood. The origin of the receptors is a woman aged 55 to 70 with active or convalescent COVID-19. Both conserved end residues are part of each CDR3. A D gene is named only where the DNA matches it firmly.

V gene: TRBV30; D gene: .; J gene: TRBJ1-5; CDR3 length: 13; CDR3 protein: CACSHGGGQPQHF
V gene: TRBV7-6; D gene: TRBD2; J gene: TRBJ2-7; CDR3 length: 14; CDR3 protein: CASSPTGGPYEQYF
V gene: TRBV7-7; D gene: TRBD2; J gene: TRBJ2-5; CDR3 length: 15; CDR3 protein: CASSESGGRGETQYF
V gene: TRBV6-4; D gene: .; J gene: TRBJ2-2; CDR3 length: 14; CDR3 protein: CASSFTENTGELFF
V gene: TRBV5-4; D gene: TRBD2; J gene: TRBJ2-3; CDR3 length: 17; CDR3 protein: CASSSGGGGTRTDTQYF
V gene: TRBV11-1; D gene: .; J gene: TRBJ2-3; CDR3 length: 14; CDR3 protein: CASGFEGLTDTQYF
V gene: TRBV27; D gene: TRBD1; J gene: TRBJ1-5; CDR3 length: 18; CDR3 protein: CASSLSYGTGGSNQPQHF
V gene: TRBV19; D gene: TRBD1; J gene: TRBJ1-2; CDR3 length: 13; CDR3 protein: CASSPQGSYGYTF
V gene: TRBV5-1; D gene: .; J gene: TRBJ2-7; CDR3 length: 16; CDR3 protein: CASSWEGQADSYEQYF
V gene: TRBV14; D gene: .; J gene: TRBJ1-1; CDR3 length: 14; CDR3 protein: CASSLPDRNTEAFF
V gene: TRBV4-1; D gene: TRBD1; J gene: TRBJ1-1; CDR3 length: 15; CDR3 protein: CASRTVTGGNTEAFF
V gene: TRBV30; D gene: TRBD2; J gene: TRBJ2-6; CDR3 length: 16; CDR3 protein: CAWSEASGGRANVLTF
V gene: TRBV6-6; D gene: TRBD1; J gene: TRBJ2-7; CDR3 length: 15; CDR3 protein: CASSQGQGTSYEQYF
V gene: TRBV7-2; D gene: TRBD2; J gene: TRBJ2-5; CDR3 length: 15; CDR3 protein: CASSFQRGDQETQYF
V gene: TRBV7-2; D gene: TRBD2; J gene: TRBJ2-3; CDR3 length: 16; CDR3 protein: CASSVQLAGGGDTQYF
V gene: TRBV19; D gene: .; J gene: TRBJ1-1; CDR3 length: 14; CDR3 protein: CASSPSGQYTEAFF
V gene: TRBV7-8; D gene: .; J gene: TRBJ1-1; CDR3 length: 14; CDR3 protein: CASSLAGRNTEAFF
V gene: TRBV9; D gene: TRBD2; J gene: TRBJ2-2; CDR3 length: 15; CDR3 protein: CASSVGAGGHQELFF
V gene: TRBV7-8; D gene: TRBD1; J gene: TRBJ1-1; CDR3 length: 14; CDR3 protein: CASSHRTGSTEAFF
V gene: TRBV19; D gene: TRBD1; J gene: TRBJ1-1; CDR3 length: 15; CDR3 protein: CASSDGTASNTEAFF
V gene: TRBV2; D gene: .; J gene: TRBJ1-5; CDR3 length: 13; CDR3 protein: CASNFRGTQPQHF
V gene: TRBV7-9; D gene: .; J gene: TRBJ2-3; CDR3 length: 19; CDR3 protein: CASSPLIGTAGARTDTQYF
V gene: TRBV24-1; D gene: TRBD1; J gene: TRBJ1-1; CDR3 length: 14; CDR3 protein: CATSPRGPSVKAFF
V gene: TRBV9; D gene: TRBD1; J gene: TRBJ2-1; CDR3 length: 19; CDR3 protein: CASSVTQFRDRLNHNEQFF